A single sample is the source of the 20 T cell receptor beta chains below, sequenced in a study of cytomegalovirus exposure and HLA in healthy donors (dated by TCRdb to between 2016 and 2019). The library was prepared using the immunoSEQ multiplex PCR assay. For the multiplex PCR, a mixture combining 60 forward primers for TCR Vbeta segments and 13 reverse primers for TCR Jbeta segments was used. Imported from immuneACCESS, the table was reduced by TCRdb to in-frame sequences with V and J called. These copies leave out some clones; in studies compared against another copy, an unresolved V gene accounts for under half, and the cause of the remainder is not known. The sample table contains around 120,000 clones; only one count was recorded for 81% of them. Of the sample, about 0.75% falls within the top ten clones. Material for sequencing was PBMCs. The receptors here all came from a man aged 18 to 35 in good health and CMV-seronegative.

J is TRBJ1-3 and V is TRBV5-5, with D hard to call. The germline V and J ends were trimmed by 2 bases and 0 bases, with 9 bases remaining between them. The CDR3 runs to 15 residues. Looked up from germline, CDR1 is SGHKS and CDR2 is YYEKEE (reference sequence). The chain's CDR3 is CASSFLTVSGNTIYF. The CDR3 bases are TGTGCCAGCAGCTTTTTAACGGTCTCTGGAAACACCATATATTTT. Together with reference TRBV5-5 and TRBJ1-3, the CDR3 gives the full variable domain: DAGVTQSPTHLIKTRGQQVTLRCSPISGHKSVSWYQQVLGQGPQFIFQYYEKEERGRGNFPDRFSARQFPNYSSELNVNALLLGDSALYLCASSFLTVSGNTIYFGEGSWLTVV.

This sequence joins TRBV10-3 and TRBJ1-1; unclear D gene. The CDR3 has 14 residues. Deletions cut 6 bases from V and 4 bases from J, with 15 bases between. Germline CDR1 and CDR2: ENHRY and SYGVKD. DNA of the CDR3: TGTGCCATCAGGGAGGGCCTCAGGTTCACTGAAGCTTTCTTT. It translates to CAIREGLRFTEAFF.

The table lists this clone with a few counts. The J gene is TRBJ2-7, the V gene TRBV6-1, with D possibly TRBD1 on 6 matching bases. V dropped 0 bases and J dropped 1 base, with 10 bases sitting between them. Germline assignment: CDR1 MNHNS and CDR2 SASEGT. The CDR3 is 15 residues long. The CDR3 region is CASSEALGGSYEQYF. The CDR3 DNA follows: TGTGCCAGCAGTGAAGCGTTAGGGGGTTCCTACGAGCAGTACTTC.

V is TRBV25-1 and J is TRBJ2-1, with D hard to call. V dropped 5 bases and J dropped 14 bases, with 10 bases sitting between them. CDR1 and CDR2 (germline): MGHDK, SYGVNS. CDR3 length equals 10 residues. In DNA, the CDR3 is TGTGCCAGCAGTCAAACGGTCGAGTTCTTC. Its protein product is CASSQTVEFF.

The chain employs TRBV10-1 and TRBJ2-2; a possible D gene is TRBD1 (5 bases). CDR1 is WNHNN and CDR2 is SYGVQD in the germline V gene (reference sequence). This CDR3 comprises 14 residues. V lost 7 bases to trimming and J lost 4 bases, with 13 bases between them. CDR3 protein: CASNKGSPTGELFF. DNA of the CDR3: TGCGCCAGCAACAAGGGGTCCCCCACCGGGGAGCTGTTTTTT.

The V and J genes are TRBV30 and TRBJ1-2; no reliable D call. The CDR3 runs to 12 residues. Trimming took off 7 bases at V and 9 bases at J, with 18 bases between the two ends. Germline values: CDR1 GTSNPN, CDR2 SVGIG (reference sequence). Written as DNA, the CDR3 is TGTGCCTCCCTCGTGATGTATCCTAGCTACACCTTC. It translates to CASLVMYPSYTF.

CDR3 residues: CASSEAGGEGTQYF. CDR3 coding DNA: TGTGCCAGCAGTGAAGCGGGGGGGGAGGGTACGCAGTATTTT. V usage is TRBV6-1 and J usage is TRBJ2-3; 7 positions agree with TRBD2. After removal of 0 bases from V and 8 bases from J, the junction contained 5 bases not matched to a gene. Per germline, CDR1 MNHNS and CDR2 SASEGT. The CDR3 has 14 amino acids.

The chain carries TRBV7-9 and TRBJ1-1, with a possible D match to TRBD1 (5 bases). The germline V and J ends were trimmed by 4 bases and 7 bases, with 16 bases remaining between them. Per the germline V gene, CDR1 is SEHNR and CDR2 is FQNEAQ (reference sequence). CDR3 length: 14 amino acids. CDR3 residues: CASSSPSGGFEAFF. In DNA, the CDR3 is TGTGCCAGCAGCTCCCCCTCGGGGGGGTTTGAAGCTTTCTTT.

The chain uses TRBV30 and TRBJ1-1; D unresolved. Germline lookup yields CDR1 GTSNPN and CDR2 SVGIG (reference sequence). The CDR3 consists of 12 residues. V shed 3 bases and J shed 5 bases, with 10 bases lying between them. The CDR3 region has the DNA TGTGCCTGGAGGAGGACTGAGACTGAAGCTTTCTTT. This translates into CAWRRTETEAFF.

The V gene is TRBV15, the J gene TRBJ2-7; 7 positions match TRBD2. The CDR3 covers 11 residues. The V gene end was trimmed by 4 bases and the J gene end by 7 bases; junction bases not matched to a gene: 1. Germline V gene lookup returns CDR1 LNHNV and CDR2 YYDKDF (reference sequence). The CDR3 sequence: CATSKAGEQYF. In nucleotides, the CDR3 is TGTGCCACCAGCAAAGCGGGGGAGCAGTACTTC.

The chain employs TRBV4-3 and TRBJ2-7, with TRBD1 matching 10 bases. V shed 2 bases and J 2 bases; nucleotides not matched to a gene: 3. Germline CDR1 and CDR2: LGHNA and YSLEER. There are 15 residues in the CDR3. The CDR3 loop reads CASSQWDRGTYEQYF. The CDR3 coding sequence is TGCGCCAGCAGCCAATGGGACAGGGGTACCTACGAGCAGTACTTC.

With regard to this clone: Other DNA sequences in the sample encode the same CDR3. The chain recombines TRBV6-4 with TRBJ2-3, with 16 bases aligning to TRBD2. The V segment lost 2 bases and the J segment 4 bases; nucleotides outside the gene matches: 0. The germline V gene has CDR1 MRHNA and CDR2 SNTAGT. The CDR3 has 16 residues. In DNA, the CDR3 is TGTGCCAGCAGTGACGGGACTAGCGGGGGGGCAGATACGCAGTATTTT. It specifies CASSDGTSGGADTQYF.

This clone was counted between two and nine times. The V and J genes are TRBV28 and TRBJ2-5, with 8 bases lining up with TRBD2. This CDR3 has 13 residues. CDR1 MDHEN and CDR2 SYDVKM come from the germline V gene. Unmatched junction bases numbered 10, after V lost 5 bases and J lost 11 bases. The CDR3 loop is CASSPGGVGEQYF. The CDR3 nucleotides read TGTGCCAGCAGTCCCGGGGGGGTTGGGGAGCAGTACTTC. Complete variable domain (other parts from reference TRBV28 and TRBJ2-5): DVKVTQSSRYLVKRTGEKVFLECVQDMDHENMFWYRQDPGLGLRLIYFSYDVKMKEKGDIPEGYSVSREKKERFSLILESASTNQTSMYLCASSPGGVGEQYFGPGTRLLVL.

V usage is TRBV4-3 and J usage is TRBJ1-2, with D possibly being TRBD1 (5 bases). CDR1 is LGHNA and CDR2 is YSLEER in the germline V gene. Trimming cost V 0 bases and J 2 bases, with 22 bases left between them. The CDR3 extends over 19 amino acids. CDR3 in amino acids: CASSQDAVNSPRVNYGYTF. The DNA for the CDR3 is TGCGCCAGCAGCCAAGATGCGGTTAACTCTCCCAGGGTCAACTATGGCTACACCTTC.

The V gene is TRBV9, the J gene TRBJ2-1; 7 nucleotides line up with TRBD1. Per germline, CDR1 SGDLS and CDR2 YYNGEE. The ends lost 3 bases at V and 10 bases at J; junction bases unmatched: 16. The CDR3 sequence is 16 residues long. The CDR3 spells CASSALRAGTEGEQFF. Written as DNA, the CDR3 is TGTGCCAGCAGCGCTCTAAGGGCTGGGACAGAAGGCGAGCAGTTCTTC. Variable domain in full (rest from reference TRBV9 and TRBJ2-1): DSGVTQTPKHLITATGQRVTLRCSPRSGDLSVYWYQQSLDQGLQFLIQYYNGEERAKGNILERFSAQQFPDLHSELNLSSLELGDSALYFCASSALRAGTEGEQFFGPGTRLTVL.

The chain employs TRBV29-1 and TRBJ1-5; D possibly corresponds to TRBD1 (5 bases). Trimming shortened V by 7 bases and J by 5 bases, and 15 bases separated the two germline ends. The CDR3 has 13 residues. CDR1 and CDR2 from the germline V gene are SQVTM and ANQGSEA. The CDR3 nucleotides are TGCAGCGCTATTCTAGGGGTTGATCAGCCCCAGCATTTT. Protein product: CSAILGVDQPQHF.

This chain links TRBV6-6 with TRBJ2-2; TRBD2 might be the D (5 bases). Germline-derived CDR1 and CDR2 are MNHNY and SVGAGI (reference sequence). CDR3 size: 15 residues. The V end was cut by 6 bases, the J end by 1 base, with 12 bases between. The CDR3 reads CASSSLAGNTGELFF. In DNA form, the CDR3 reads TGTGCCAGCAGCTCCCTGGCGGGGAACACCGGGGAGCTGTTTTTT.

The rearrangement links TRBV5-1 to TRBJ1-2, with TRBD1 matching over 9 bases. Per germline, CDR1 SGHRS and CDR2 YFSETQ. The V gene end was trimmed by 0 bases and the J gene end by 3 bases; junction bases not matched to a gene: 0. CDR3 size: 14 residues. In DNA form, the CDR3 reads TGCGCCAGCAGCTTGGGGGACAGGGACTATGGCTACACCTTC. Amino acid sequence: CASSLGDRDYGYTF.

The chain is built from TRBV2 and TRBJ1-6; D remains ambiguous. The CDR3 sequence is 12 residues long. V lost 8 bases, J lost 6 bases, and 8 bases lay in between. CDR1 is SNHLY, CDR2 FYNNEI, per germline. The CDR3 DNA sequence: TGTGCCAGCGCACTCCCTAATTCACCCCTCCACTTT. As protein: CASALPNSPLHF.

This chain joins TRBV27 and TRBJ2-7; D gene unclear. Germline-derived CDR1 and CDR2 are MNHEY and SMNVEV (reference sequence). Trimming left V 2 bases short and J 3 bases short, with 5 bases between. The CDR3 length is 12 residues. CDR3 region: CASSLAGYEQYF. The CDR3 DNA reads as TGTGCCAGCAGTTTAGCCGGCTACGAGCAGTACTTC.